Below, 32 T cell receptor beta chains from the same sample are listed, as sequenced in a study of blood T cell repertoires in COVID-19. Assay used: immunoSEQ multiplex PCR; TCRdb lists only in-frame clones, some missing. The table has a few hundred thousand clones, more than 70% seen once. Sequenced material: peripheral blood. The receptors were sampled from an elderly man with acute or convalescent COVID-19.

CDR3 DNA: TGTGCCAGCAGCCAAGCTCCATCCATCGGTGAAGCTTTCTTT. This gives the protein CASSQAPSIGEAFF. The chain carries TRBV3-1 (or the pseudogene TRBV3-2) and TRBJ1-1; no definite D call. CDR1 and CDR2 from the germline V gene are LGHDT and YNNKEL (reference sequence). This CDR3 is built from 14 residues. V gave up 1 base and J gave up 7 bases, with 13 bases separating them.

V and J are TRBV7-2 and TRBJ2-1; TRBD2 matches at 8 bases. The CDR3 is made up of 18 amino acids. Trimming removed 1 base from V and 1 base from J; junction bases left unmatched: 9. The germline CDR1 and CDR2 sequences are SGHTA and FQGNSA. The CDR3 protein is CASSLGVLAVGSYNEQFF. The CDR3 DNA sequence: TGTGCCAGCAGCTTAGGAGTACTAGCGGTTGGTTCCTACAATGAGCAGTTCTTC.

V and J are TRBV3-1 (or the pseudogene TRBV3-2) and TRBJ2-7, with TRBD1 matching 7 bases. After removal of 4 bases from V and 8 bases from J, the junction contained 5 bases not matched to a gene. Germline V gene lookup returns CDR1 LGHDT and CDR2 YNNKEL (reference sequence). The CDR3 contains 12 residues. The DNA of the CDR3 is TGTGCCAGCAGCCCGGGACAGTACAAGCAGTACTTC. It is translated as CASSPGQYKQYF.

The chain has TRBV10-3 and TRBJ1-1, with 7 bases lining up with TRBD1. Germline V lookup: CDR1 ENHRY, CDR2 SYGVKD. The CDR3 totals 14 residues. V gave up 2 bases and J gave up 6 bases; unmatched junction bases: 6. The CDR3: CAISELYRGAEAFF. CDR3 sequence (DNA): TGTGCCATCAGTGAGCTTTACAGGGGCGCTGAAGCTTTCTTT.

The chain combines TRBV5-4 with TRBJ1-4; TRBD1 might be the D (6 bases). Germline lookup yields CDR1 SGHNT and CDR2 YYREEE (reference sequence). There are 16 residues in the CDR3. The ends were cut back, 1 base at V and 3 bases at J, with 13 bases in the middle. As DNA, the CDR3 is TGTGCCAGCAGCTTGAGCAGGGGTTTGGCTAATGAAAAACTGTTTTTT. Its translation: CASSLSRGLANEKLFF.

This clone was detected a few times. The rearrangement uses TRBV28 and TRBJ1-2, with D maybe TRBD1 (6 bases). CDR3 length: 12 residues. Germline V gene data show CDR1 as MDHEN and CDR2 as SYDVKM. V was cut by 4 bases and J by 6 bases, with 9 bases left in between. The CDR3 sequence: CASSSHRDGYTF. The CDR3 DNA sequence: TGTGCCAGCAGTTCTCACAGGGATGGCTACACCTTC.

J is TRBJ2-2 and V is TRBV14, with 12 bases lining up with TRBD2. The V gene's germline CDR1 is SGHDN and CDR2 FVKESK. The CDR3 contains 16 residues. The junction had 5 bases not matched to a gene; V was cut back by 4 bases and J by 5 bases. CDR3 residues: CASSRLAGVGTGELFF. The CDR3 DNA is TGTGCCAGCAGCCGACTAGCGGGAGTAGGAACCGGGGAGCTGTTTTTT.

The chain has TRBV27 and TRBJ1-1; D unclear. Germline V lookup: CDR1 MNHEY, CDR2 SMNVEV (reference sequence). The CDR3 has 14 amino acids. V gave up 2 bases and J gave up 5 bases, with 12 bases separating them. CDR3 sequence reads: CASSLVGPGTEAFF. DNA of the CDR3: TGTGCCAGCAGTTTAGTAGGCCCGGGGACTGAAGCTTTCTTT.

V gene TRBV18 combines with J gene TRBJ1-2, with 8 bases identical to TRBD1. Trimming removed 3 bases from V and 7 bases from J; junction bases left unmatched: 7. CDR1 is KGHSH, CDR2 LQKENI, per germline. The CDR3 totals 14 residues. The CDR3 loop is CASSPATTGAGYTF. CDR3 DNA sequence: TGTGCCAGCTCACCCGCAACGACAGGGGCTGGCTACACCTTC.

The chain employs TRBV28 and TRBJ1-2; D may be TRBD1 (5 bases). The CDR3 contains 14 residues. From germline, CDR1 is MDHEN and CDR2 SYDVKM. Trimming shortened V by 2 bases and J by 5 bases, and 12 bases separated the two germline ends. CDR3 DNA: TGTGCCAGCAGTTTAGTCGGGGCGGGGTATGGCTACACCTTC. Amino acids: CASSLVGAGYGYTF.

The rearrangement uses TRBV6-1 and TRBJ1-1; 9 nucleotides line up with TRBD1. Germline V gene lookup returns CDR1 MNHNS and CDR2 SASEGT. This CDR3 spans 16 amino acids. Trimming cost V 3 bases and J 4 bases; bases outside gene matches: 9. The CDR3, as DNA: TGTGCCAGCAGTGAGGACAGGGGATTCCGCATCACTGAAGCTTTCTTT. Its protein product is CASSEDRGFRITEAFF.

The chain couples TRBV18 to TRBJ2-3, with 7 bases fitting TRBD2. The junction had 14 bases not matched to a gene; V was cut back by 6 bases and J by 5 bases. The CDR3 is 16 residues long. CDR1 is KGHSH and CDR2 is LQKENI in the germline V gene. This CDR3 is CASSPPGRGVGDTQYF. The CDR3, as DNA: TGTGCCAGCTCTCCCCCGGGCCGGGGGGTCGGAGATACGCAGTATTTT.

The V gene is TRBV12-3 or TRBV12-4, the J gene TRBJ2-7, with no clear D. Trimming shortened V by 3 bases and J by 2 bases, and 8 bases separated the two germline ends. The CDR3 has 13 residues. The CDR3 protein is CASSFQETYEQYF. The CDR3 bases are TGTGCCAGCAGTTTTCAGGAAACCTACGAGCAGTACTTC.

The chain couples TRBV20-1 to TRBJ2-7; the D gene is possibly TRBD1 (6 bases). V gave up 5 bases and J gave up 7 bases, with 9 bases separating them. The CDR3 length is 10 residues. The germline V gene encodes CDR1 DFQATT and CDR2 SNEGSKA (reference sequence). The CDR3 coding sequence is TGCAGTGCTTACGGACAGGAGCAGTACTTC. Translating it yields CSAYGQEQYF.

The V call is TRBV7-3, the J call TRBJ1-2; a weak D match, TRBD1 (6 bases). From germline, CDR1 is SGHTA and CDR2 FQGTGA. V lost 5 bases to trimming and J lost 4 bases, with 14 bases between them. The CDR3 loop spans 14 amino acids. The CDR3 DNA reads TGTGCCAGCAGCCTAGGACAGCCGGGCTATGGCTACACCTTC. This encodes CASSLGQPGYGYTF.

The CDR3 bases are TGTGCCAGCAGCTTATCTTCGGCAGGGAGCAATCAGCCCCAGCATTTT. This sequence encodes CASSLSSAGSNQPQHF. The chain employs TRBV7-8 and TRBJ1-5; TRBD1 is a possible D gene (5 bases). V was pared by 2 bases and J by 1 base, with 12 bases between. Germline V lookup: CDR1 SGHVS, CDR2 FQNEAQ. The CDR3 is made up of 16 amino acids.

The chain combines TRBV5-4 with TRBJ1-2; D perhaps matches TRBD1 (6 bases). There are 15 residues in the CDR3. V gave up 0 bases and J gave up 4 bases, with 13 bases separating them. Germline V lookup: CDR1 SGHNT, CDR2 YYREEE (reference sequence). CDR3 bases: TGTGCCAGCAGCTTGGCCGAGGGGGGGAGCTATGGCTACACCTTC. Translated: CASSLAEGGSYGYTF. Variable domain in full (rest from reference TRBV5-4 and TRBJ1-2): ETGVTQSPTHLIKTRGQQVTLRCSSQSGHNTVSWYQQALGQGPQFIFQYYREEENGRGNFPPRFSGLQFPNYSSELNVNALELDDSALYLCASSLAEGGSYGYTFGSGTRLTVV.

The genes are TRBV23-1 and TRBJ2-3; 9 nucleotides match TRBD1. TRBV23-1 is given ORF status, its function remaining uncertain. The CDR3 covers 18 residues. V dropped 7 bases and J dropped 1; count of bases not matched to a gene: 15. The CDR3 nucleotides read TGCGCCAGCATCCCTCCCGGGACAGGGATCCTTGGCACAGATACGCAGTATTTT. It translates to CASIPPGTGILGTDTQYF.

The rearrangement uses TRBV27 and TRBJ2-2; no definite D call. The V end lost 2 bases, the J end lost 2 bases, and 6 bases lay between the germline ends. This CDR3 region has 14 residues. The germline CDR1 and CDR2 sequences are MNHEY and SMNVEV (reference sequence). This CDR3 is CASSLRVNTGELFF. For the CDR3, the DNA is TGTGCCAGCAGTTTAAGAGTAAACACCGGGGAGCTGTTTTTT.

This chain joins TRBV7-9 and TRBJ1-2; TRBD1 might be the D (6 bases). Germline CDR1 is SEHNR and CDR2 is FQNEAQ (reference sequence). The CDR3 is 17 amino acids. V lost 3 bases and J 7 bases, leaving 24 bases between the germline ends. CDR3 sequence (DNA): TGTGCCAGCAGCTTTATTCCCGTCGGGGGGCGTATTGGTGGCTACACCTTC. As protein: CASSFIPVGGRIGGYTF.

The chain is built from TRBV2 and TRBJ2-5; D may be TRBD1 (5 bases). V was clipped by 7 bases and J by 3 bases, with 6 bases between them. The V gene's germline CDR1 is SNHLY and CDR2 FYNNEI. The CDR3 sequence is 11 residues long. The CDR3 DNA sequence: TGTGCCAGCAAAGGGGAAGAGACCCAGTACTTC. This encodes CASKGEETQYF.

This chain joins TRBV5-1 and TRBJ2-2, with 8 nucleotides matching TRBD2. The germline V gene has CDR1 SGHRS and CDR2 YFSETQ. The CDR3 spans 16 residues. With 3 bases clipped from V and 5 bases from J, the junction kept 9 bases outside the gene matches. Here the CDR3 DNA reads TGCGCCAGCAGCTCGGGAGGGCGAGTTGGGACCGGGGAGCTGTTTTTT. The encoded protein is CASSSGGRVGTGELFF.

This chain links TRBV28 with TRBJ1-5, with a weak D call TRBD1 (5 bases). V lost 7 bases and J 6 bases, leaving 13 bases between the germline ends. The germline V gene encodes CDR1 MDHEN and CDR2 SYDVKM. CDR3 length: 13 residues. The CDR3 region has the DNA TGTGCCAGCAAAGGGGCAATTCTTCAGCCCCAGCATTTT. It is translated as CASKGAILQPQHF.

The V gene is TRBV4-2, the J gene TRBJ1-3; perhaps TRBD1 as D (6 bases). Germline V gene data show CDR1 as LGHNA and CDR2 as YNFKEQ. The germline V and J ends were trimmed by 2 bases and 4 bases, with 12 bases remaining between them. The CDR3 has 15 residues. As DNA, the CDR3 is TGTGCCAGCAGCCAAAAACAGGGTACAGGAAACACCATATATTTT. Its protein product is CASSQKQGTGNTIYF.

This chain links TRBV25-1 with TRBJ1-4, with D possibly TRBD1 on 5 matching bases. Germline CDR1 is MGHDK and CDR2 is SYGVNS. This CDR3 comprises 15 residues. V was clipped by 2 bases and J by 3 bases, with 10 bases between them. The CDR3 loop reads CASSEHGGPNEKLFF. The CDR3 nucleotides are TGTGCCAGCAGTGAACACGGGGGTCCTAATGAAAAACTGTTTTTT.

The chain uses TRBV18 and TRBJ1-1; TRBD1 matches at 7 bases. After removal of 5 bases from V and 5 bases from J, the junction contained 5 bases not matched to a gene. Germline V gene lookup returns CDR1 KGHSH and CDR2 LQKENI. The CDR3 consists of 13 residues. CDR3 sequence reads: CASSDRVVTEAFF. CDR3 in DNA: TGTGCCAGCTCAGACAGGGTAGTAACTGAAGCTTTCTTT.

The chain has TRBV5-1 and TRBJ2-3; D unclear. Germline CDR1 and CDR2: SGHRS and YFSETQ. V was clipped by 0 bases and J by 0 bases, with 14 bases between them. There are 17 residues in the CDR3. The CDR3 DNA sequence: TGCGCCAGCAGCTTGGGGGTCAGCGTTTCTAGCACAGATACGCAGTATTTT. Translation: CASSLGVSVSSTDTQYF. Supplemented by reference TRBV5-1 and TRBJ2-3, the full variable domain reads KAGVTQTPRYLIKTRGQQVTLSCSPISGHRSVSWYQQTPGQGLQFLFEYFSETQRNKGNFPGRFSGRQFSNSRSEMNVSTLELGDSALYLCASSLGVSVSSTDTQYFGPGTRLTVL.

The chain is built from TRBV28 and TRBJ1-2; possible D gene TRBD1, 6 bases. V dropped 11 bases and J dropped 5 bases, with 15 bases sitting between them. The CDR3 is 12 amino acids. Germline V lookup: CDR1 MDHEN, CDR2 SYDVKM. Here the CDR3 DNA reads TGTGCCGCCAGCAGCGGGACATATGGCTACACCTTC. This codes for CAASSGTYGYTF.

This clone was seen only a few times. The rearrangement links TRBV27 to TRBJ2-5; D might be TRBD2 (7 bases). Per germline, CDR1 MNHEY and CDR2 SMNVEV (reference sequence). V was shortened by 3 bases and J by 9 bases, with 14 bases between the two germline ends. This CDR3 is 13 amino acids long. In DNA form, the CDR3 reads TGTGCCAGCAGTTTTTTGGGGGGGGCGGCCCAGTACTTC. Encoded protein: CASSFLGGAAQYF.

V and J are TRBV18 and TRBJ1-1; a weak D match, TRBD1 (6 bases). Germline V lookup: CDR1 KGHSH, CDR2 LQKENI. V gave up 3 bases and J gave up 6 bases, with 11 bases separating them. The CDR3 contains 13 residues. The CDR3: CASSPQGSAEAFF. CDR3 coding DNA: TGTGCCAGCTCACCTCAGGGGTCGGCTGAAGCTTTCTTT.

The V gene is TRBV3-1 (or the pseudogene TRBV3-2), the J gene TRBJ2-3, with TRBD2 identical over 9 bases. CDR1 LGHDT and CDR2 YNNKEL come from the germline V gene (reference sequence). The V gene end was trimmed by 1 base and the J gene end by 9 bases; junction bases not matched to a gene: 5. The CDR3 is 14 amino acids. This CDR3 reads CASSQASGGLTQYF. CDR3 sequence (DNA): TGTGCCAGCAGCCAAGCCAGCGGGGGGCTGACGCAGTATTTT.

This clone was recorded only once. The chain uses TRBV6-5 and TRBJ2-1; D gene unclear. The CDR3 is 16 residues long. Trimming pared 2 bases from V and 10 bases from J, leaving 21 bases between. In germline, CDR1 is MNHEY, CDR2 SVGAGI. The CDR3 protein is CASSYGGSGQTIEQFF. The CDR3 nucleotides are TGTGCCAGCAGTTACGGTGGGTCAGGTCAAACAATCGAGCAGTTCTTC.